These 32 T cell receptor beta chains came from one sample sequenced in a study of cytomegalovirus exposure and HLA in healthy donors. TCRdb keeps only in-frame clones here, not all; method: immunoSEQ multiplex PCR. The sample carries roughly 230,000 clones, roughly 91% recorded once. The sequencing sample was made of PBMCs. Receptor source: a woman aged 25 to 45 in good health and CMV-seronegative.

The chain's CDR3 is CASSSGLAAGELFF. The CDR3 nucleotides read TGTGCCAGCAGCTCGGGACTAGCGGCCGGGGAGCTGTTTTTT. The chain is built from TRBV7-2 and TRBJ2-2; 11 nucleotides align to TRBD2. This CDR3 is built from 14 residues. Unmatched junction bases numbered 1, after V lost 4 bases and J lost 6 bases. Per the germline V gene, CDR1 is SGHTA and CDR2 is FQGNSA.

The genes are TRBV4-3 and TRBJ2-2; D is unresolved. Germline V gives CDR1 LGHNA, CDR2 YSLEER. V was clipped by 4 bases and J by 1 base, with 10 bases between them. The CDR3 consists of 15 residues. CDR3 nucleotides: TGCGCCAGCAGCCTCAGAAAACGGAACACCGGGGAGCTGTTTTTT. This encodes CASSLRKRNTGELFF.

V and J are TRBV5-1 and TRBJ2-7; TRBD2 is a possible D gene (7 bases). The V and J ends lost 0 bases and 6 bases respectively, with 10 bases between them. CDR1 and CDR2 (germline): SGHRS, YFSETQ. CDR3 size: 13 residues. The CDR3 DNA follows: TGCGCCAGCAGCTTGGCCGGGGGGCTCGAGCAGTACTTC. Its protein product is CASSLAGGLEQYF.

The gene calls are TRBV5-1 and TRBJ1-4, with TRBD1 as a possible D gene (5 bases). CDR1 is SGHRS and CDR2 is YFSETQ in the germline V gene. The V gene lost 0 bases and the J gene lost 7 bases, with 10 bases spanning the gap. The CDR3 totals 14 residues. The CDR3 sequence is CASSLVGGTEKLFF. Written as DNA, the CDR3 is TGCGCCAGCAGCTTGGTTGGGGGTACTGAAAAACTGTTTTTT.

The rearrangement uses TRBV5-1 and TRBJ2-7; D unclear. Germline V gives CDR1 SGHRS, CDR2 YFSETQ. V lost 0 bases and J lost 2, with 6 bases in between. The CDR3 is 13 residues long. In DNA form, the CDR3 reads TGCGCCAGCAGCTTGGAGGAAGCCTACGAGCAGTACTTC. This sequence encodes CASSLEEAYEQYF.

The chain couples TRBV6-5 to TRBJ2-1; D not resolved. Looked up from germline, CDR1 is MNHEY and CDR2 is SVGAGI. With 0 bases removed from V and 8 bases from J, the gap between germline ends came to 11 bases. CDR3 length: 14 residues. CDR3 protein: CASSYSVLFDEQFF. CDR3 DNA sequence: TGTGCCAGCAGTTACTCGGTCTTGTTTGATGAGCAGTTCTTC.

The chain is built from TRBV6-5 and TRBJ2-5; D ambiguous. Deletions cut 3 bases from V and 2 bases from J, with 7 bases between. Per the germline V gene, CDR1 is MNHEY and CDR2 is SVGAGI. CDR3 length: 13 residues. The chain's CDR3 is CASSYSRQETQYF. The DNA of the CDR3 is TGTGCCAGCAGTTATAGCCGGCAAGAGACCCAGTACTTC.

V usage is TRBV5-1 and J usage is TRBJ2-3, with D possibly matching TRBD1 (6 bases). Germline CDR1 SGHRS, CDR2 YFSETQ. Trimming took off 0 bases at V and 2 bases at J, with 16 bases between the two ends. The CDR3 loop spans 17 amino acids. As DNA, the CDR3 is TGCGCCAGCAGCTTGGGGGTTCGGACAGAGGACACAGATACGCAGTATTTT. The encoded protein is CASSLGVRTEDTDTQYF.

The CDR3 here is CASSPRGTSGRGEQFF. The CDR3 nucleotides read TGTGCCAGCAGCCCCAGAGGGACTAGCGGGAGGGGAGAGCAGTTCTTC. This rearrangement joins TRBV11-3 to TRBJ2-1; 16 bases line up with TRBD2. This CDR3 spans 16 amino acids. Per germline, CDR1 SGHNT and CDR2 YENEEA. V trimming: 5 bases; J trimming: 10 bases; junction bases outside the gene matches: 8.

The CDR3 DNA sequence: TGTGCCAGCAGCCCCGGGGACATTACTCCCTACGAGCAGTACTTC. It yields the protein CASSPGDITPYEQYF. V usage is TRBV6-5 and J usage is TRBJ2-7; the D gene is possibly TRBD1 (6 bases). The CDR3 is 15 amino acids. Germline assignment: CDR1 MNHEY and CDR2 SVGAGI. The V end was cut by 6 bases, the J end by 2 bases, with 17 bases between.

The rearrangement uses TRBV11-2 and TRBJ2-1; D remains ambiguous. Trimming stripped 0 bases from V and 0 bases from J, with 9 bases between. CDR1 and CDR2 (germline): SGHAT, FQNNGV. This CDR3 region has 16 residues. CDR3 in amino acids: CASSLDWAGSYNEQFF. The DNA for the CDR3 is TGTGCCAGCAGCTTAGATTGGGCAGGCTCCTACAATGAGCAGTTCTTC.

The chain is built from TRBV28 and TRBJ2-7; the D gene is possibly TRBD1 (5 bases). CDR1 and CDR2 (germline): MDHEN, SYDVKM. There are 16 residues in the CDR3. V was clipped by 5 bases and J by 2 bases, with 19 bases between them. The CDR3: CASSPSLPGFPYEQYF. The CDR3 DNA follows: TGTGCCAGCAGTCCATCCCTACCAGGGTTTCCCTACGAGCAGTACTTC.

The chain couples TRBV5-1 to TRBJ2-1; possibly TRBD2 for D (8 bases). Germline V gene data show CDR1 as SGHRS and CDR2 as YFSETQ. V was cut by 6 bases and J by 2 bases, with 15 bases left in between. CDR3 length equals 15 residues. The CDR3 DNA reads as TGCGCCAGCAAGGGGGCTAGCGGGCCCTACAATGAGCAGTTCTTC. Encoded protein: CASKGASGPYNEQFF. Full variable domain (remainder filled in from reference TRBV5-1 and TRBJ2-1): KAGVTQTPRYLIKTRGQQVTLSCSPISGHRSVSWYQQTPGQGLQFLFEYFSETQRNKGNFPGRFSGRQFSNSRSEMNVSTLELGDSALYLCASKGASGPYNEQFFGPGTRLTVL.

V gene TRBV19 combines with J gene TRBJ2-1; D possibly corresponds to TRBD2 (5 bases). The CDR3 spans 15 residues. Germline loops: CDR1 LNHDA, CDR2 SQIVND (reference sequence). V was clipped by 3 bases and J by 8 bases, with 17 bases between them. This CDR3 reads CASSISSAPRDEQFF. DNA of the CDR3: TGTGCCAGTAGTATCTCCAGCGCCCCGAGGGATGAGCAGTTCTTC.

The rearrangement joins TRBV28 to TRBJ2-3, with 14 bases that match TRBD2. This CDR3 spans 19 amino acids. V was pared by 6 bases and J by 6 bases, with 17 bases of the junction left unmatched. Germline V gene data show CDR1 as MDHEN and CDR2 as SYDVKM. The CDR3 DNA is TGTGCCAGCAGCCCCCCCTCCGGGACTAGCGGGAGAGTCGTGGATACGCAGTATTTT. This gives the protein CASSPPSGTSGRVVDTQYF.

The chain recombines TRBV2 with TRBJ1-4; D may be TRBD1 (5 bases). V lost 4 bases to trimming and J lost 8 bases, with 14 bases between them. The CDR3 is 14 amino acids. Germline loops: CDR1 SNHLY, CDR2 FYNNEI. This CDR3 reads CASSVCRVSEKLFF. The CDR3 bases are TGTGCCAGCAGTGTTTGCAGGGTAAGCGAAAAACTGTTTTTT.

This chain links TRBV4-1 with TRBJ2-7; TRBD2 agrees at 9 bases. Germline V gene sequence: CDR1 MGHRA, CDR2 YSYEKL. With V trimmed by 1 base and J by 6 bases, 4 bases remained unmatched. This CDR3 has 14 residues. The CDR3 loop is CASSQGLAGVEQYF. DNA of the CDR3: TGCGCCAGCAGCCAAGGGTTAGCGGGAGTCGAGCAGTACTTC.

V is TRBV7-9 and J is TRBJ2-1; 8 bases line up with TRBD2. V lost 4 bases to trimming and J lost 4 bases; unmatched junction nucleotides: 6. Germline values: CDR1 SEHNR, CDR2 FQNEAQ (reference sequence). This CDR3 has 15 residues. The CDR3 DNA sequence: TGTGCCAGCAGCTCCGGGACTAGGGTGTACAATGAGCAGTTCTTC. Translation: CASSSGTRVYNEQFF. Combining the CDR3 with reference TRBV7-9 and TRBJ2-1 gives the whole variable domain DTGVSQNPRHKITKRGQNVTFRCDPISEHNRLYWYRQTLGQGPEFLTYFQNEAQLEKSRLLSDRFSAERPKGSFSTLEIQRTEQGDSAMYLCASSSGTRVYNEQFFGPGTRLTVL.

CDR3 protein: CASSPFAGGPTDTQYF. DNA for the CDR3: TGTGCCAGCAGCCCATTCGCGGGAGGGCCCACAGATACGCAGTATTTT. The rearrangement uses TRBV11-3 and TRBJ2-3, with 9 bases fitting TRBD2. The CDR3 runs 16 residues. Germline loops: CDR1 SGHNT, CDR2 YENEEA. Trimming removed 5 bases from V and 2 bases from J; junction bases left unmatched: 8. The complete variable domain, with remaining parts taken from reference TRBV11-3 and TRBJ2-3, reads EAGVVQSPRYKIIEKKQPVAFWCNPISGHNTLYWYLQNLGQGPELLIRYENEEAVDDSQLPKDRFSAERLKGVDSTLKIQPAELGDSAVYLCASSPFAGGPTDTQYFGPGTRLTVL.

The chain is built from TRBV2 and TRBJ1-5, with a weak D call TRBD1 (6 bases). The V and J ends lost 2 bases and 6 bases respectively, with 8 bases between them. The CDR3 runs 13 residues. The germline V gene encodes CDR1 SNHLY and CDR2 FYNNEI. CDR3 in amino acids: CASSERGIQPQHF. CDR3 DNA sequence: TGTGCCAGCAGTGAAAGGGGGATTCAGCCCCAGCATTTT.

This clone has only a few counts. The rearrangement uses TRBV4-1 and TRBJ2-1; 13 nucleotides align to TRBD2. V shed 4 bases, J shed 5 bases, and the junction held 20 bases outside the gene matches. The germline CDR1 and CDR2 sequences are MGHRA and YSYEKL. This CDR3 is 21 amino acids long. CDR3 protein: CASSLTGGKGLAGLGNNEQFF. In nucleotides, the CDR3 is TGCGCCAGCAGCCTGACAGGGGGAAAGGGACTAGCGGGATTAGGCAACAATGAGCAGTTCTTC.

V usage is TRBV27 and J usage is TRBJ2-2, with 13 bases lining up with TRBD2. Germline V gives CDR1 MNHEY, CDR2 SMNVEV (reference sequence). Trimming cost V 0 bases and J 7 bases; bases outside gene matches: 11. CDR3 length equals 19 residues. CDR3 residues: CASSLSVWGTSGNFGELFF. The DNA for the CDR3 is TGTGCCAGCAGTTTATCCGTGTGGGGGACTAGCGGGAATTTCGGGGAGCTGTTTTTT.

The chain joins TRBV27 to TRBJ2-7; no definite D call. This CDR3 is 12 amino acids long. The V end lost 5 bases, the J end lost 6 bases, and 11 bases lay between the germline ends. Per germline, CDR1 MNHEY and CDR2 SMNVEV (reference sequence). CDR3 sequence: CASSHGPFEQYF. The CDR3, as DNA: TGTGCCAGCAGTCATGGACCTTTCGAGCAGTACTTC.

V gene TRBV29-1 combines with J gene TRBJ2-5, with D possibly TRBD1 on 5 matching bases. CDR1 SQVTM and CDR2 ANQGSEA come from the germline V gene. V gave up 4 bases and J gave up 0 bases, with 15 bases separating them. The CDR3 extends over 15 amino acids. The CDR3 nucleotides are TGCAGCGTTGTCAGGGCTTCCGAGTACCAAGAGACCCAGTACTTC. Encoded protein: CSVVRASEYQETQYF.

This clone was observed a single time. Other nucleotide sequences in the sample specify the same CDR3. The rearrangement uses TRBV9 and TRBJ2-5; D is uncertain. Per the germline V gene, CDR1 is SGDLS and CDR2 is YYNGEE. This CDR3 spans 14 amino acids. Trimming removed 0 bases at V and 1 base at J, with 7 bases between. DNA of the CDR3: TGTGCCAGCAGCGTAGGGGGAACCCAAGAGACCCAGTACTTC. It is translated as CASSVGGTQETQYF.

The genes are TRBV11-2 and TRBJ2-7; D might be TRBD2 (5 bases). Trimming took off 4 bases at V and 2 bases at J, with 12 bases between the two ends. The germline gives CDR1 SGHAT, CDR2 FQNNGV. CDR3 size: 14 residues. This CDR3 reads CASSSLVSPYEQYF. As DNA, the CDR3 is TGTGCCAGCAGCTCACTAGTGTCCCCCTACGAGCAGTACTTC.

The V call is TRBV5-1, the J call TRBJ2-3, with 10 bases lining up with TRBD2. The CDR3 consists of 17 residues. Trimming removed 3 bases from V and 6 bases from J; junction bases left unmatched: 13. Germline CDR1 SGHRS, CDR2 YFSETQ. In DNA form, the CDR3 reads TGCGCCAGCAGCTCACAACCGGGACTAGCGAGCGTGGATACGCAGTATTTT. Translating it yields CASSSQPGLASVDTQYF. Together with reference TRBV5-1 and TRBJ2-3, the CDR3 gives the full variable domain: KAGVTQTPRYLIKTRGQQVTLSCSPISGHRSVSWYQQTPGQGLQFLFEYFSETQRNKGNFPGRFSGRQFSNSRSEMNVSTLELGDSALYLCASSSQPGLASVDTQYFGPGTRLTVL.

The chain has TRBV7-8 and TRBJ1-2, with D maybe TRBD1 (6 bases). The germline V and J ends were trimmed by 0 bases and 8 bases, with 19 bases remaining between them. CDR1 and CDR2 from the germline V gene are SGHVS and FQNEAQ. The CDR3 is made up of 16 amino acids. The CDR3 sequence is CASSLAGLQGSQGYTF. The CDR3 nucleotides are TGTGCCAGCAGCTTAGCGGGCTTGCAGGGGTCGCAGGGCTACACCTTC.

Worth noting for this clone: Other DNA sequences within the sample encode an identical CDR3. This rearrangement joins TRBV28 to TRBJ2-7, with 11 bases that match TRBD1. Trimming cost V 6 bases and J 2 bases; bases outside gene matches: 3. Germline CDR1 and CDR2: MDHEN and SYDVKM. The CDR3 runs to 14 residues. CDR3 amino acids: CASSPGQGAYEQYF. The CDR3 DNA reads TGTGCCAGCAGCCCGGGACAGGGGGCCTACGAGCAGTACTTC.

CDR3 bases: TGTGCCAGCAGCTTAGACCCGGGACAGGCGTCGCTCAATCAGCCCCAGCATTTT. Amino acids: CASSLDPGQASLNQPQHF. The V call is TRBV7-2, the J call TRBJ1-5; TRBD1 matches 8 bases. The CDR3 is 18 amino acids. Trimming cost V 1 base and J 3 bases; bases outside gene matches: 11. Germline values: CDR1 SGHTA, CDR2 FQGNSA.

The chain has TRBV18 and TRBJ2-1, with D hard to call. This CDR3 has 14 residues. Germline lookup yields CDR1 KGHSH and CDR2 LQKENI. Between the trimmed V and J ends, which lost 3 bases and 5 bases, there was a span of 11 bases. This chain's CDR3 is CASSPFNSNNEQFF. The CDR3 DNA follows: TGTGCCAGCTCACCGTTCAATTCAAACAATGAGCAGTTCTTC.

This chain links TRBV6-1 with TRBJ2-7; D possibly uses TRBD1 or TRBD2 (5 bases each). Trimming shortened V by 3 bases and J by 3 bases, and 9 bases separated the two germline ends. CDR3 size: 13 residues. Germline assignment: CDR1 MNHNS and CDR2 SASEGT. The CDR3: CASSDWDGYEQYF. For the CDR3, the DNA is TGTGCCAGCAGTGACTGGGACGGCTACGAGCAGTACTTC.